The 15 T cell receptor beta chains presented below share a single source sample, sequenced in a study of STAT5B mutations in CD4+ large granular lymphocyte leukemia. Sequencing was performed with immunoSEQ multiplex PCR; in TCRdb, only in-frame clones are kept and a portion is missing. Counted here are 30,000 or so clones, more than 65% occurring once; the ten biggest clones make up 2% to 2.5%. The material sequenced was CD4+ T cells from blood buffy coats. All receptors come from a human donor in good health.

V gene TRBV27 combines with J gene TRBJ2-7, with a possible D match to TRBD2 (6 bases). V was clipped by 6 bases and J by 7 bases, with 16 bases between them. CDR3 length: 13 residues. Germline CDR1 MNHEY, CDR2 SMNVEV (reference sequence). CDR3 bases: TGTGCCAGCAGCGCGACTAGTGCTGGGGAGCAGTACTTC. It codes for CASSATSAGEQYF.

A few counts support this clone. The chain uses TRBV10-1 and TRBJ2-3; the D is unclear. Per the germline V gene, CDR1 is WNHNN and CDR2 is SYGVQD (reference sequence). V lost 8 bases and J 3 bases, leaving 9 bases between the germline ends. CDR3 length: 12 amino acids. CDR3 region: CASADATDTQYF. The CDR3 DNA reads as TGCGCCAGCGCTGATGCGACAGATACGCAGTATTTT.

The chain couples TRBV7-2 to TRBJ2-5; 11 positions agree with TRBD2. Per germline, CDR1 SGHTA and CDR2 FQGNSA. V was pared by 1 base and J by 7 bases, with 5 bases of the junction left unmatched. The CDR3 sequence is 15 residues long. CDR3 in DNA: TGTGCCAGCAGCTTAGACCCTGGACTAGCGGGGACCCAGTACTTC. Translating gives CASSLDPGLAGTQYF.

This chain uses TRBV10-3 with TRBJ2-5; D possibly corresponds to TRBD1 (5 bases). Trimming removed 11 bases at V and 2 bases at J, with 18 bases between. The CDR3 consists of 14 residues. Germline CDR1 reads ENHRY; CDR2 reads SYGVKD. The CDR3 sequence is CAASGQGLQETQYF. CDR3 coding DNA: TGTGCCGCCTCCGGCCAGGGATTACAAGAGACCCAGTACTTC.

The rearrangement links TRBV9 to TRBJ2-5, with D perhaps matching TRBD1 (5 bases). Germline loops: CDR1 SGDLS, CDR2 YYNGEE. The CDR3 length is 13 residues. V lost 2 bases, J lost 5 bases, and 10 bases lay in between. The CDR3 nucleotides are TGTGCCAGCAGCGTTGGGGCAGGGGAGACCCAGTACTTC. Protein product: CASSVGAGETQYF.

This clone was seen once. The rearrangement joins TRBV5-5 to TRBJ1-4, with D possibly being TRBD1 (5 bases). Germline CDR1 is SGHKS and CDR2 is YYEKEE (reference sequence). Between the trimmed V and J ends, which lost 3 bases and 7 bases, there was a span of 16 bases. The CDR3 length is 15 residues. DNA of the CDR3: TGTGCCAGCAGCTACGGGGCCGGAAGGGGTGAAAAACTGTTTTTT. It yields the protein CASSYGAGRGEKLFF.

This chain uses TRBV29-1 with TRBJ2-5, with 11 bases identical to TRBD2. V lost 1 base and J lost 7; bases outside the gene matches: 8. This CDR3 has 15 amino acids. Germline lookup yields CDR1 SQVTM and CDR2 ANQGSEA. The CDR3 is CSVEGGTSGGGTQYF. Here the CDR3 DNA reads TGCAGCGTTGAAGGGGGGACTAGCGGAGGAGGGACCCAGTACTTC.

The J gene is TRBJ2-7, the V gene TRBV7-6, with a weak D call TRBD2 (5 bases). V was cut by 5 bases and J by 3 bases, with 17 bases left in between. The germline V gene encodes CDR1 SGHVS and CDR2 FNYEAQ. This CDR3 region has 15 residues. The CDR3 loop is CASSKGLESFYEQYF. The CDR3 DNA sequence: TGTGCCAGCAGCAAAGGACTGGAATCCTTCTACGAGCAGTACTTC.

The V call is TRBV6-4, the J call TRBJ2-3, with 11 nucleotides matching TRBD2. The germline gives CDR1 MRHNA, CDR2 SNTAGT. V dropped 6 bases and J dropped 0; count of bases not matched to a gene: 5. CDR3 length: 16 amino acids. CDR3 protein: CASSLRTSGSTDTQYF. DNA of the CDR3: TGTGCCAGCAGCCTCCGGACTAGCGGGAGCACAGATACGCAGTATTTT.

The chain employs TRBV10-3 and TRBJ2-2; TRBD2 matches at 14 bases. The CDR3 totals 16 residues. Trimming cost V 10 bases and J 1 base; bases outside gene matches: 5. Looked up from germline, CDR1 is ENHRY and CDR2 is SYGVKD. The CDR3 sequence is CATGTSGSGNTGELFF. CDR3 nucleotides: TGTGCCACAGGGACTAGCGGGAGCGGGAACACCGGGGAGCTGTTTTTT.

The genes are TRBV4-1 and TRBJ1-2, with D unresolved. Germline loops: CDR1 MGHRA, CDR2 YSYEKL. This CDR3 is 15 amino acids long. V was trimmed by 4 bases and J by 0 bases, leaving 12 bases between them. The CDR3 nucleotides are TGCGCCAGCAGCCTCCTTCCAAGAGCTAACTATGGCTACACCTTC. This translates into CASSLLPRANYGYTF.

V and J are TRBV18 and TRBJ2-3; the match to TRBD1 covers 11 bases. The CDR3 sequence is 16 residues long. Germline-derived CDR1 and CDR2 are KGHSH and LQKENI. Trimming took 1 base from V and 4 from J; bases not matched to a gene: 4. CDR3: CASSPLMGQGADTQYF. As DNA, the CDR3 is TGTGCCAGCTCACCACTTATGGGACAGGGGGCAGATACGCAGTATTTT.

The chain combines TRBV7-9 with TRBJ2-7; TRBD2 matches 10 bases. Unmatched junction bases numbered 3, after V lost 6 bases and J lost 4 bases. This CDR3 is 13 amino acids long. Germline CDR1 reads SEHNR; CDR2 reads FQNEAQ (reference sequence). In DNA, the CDR3 is TGTGCCAGCAGTAAGCGGGAGGGTTACGAGCAGTACTTC. Translation gives CASSKREGYEQYF.

CDR3 amino acids: CASSPGLAGEKLFF. The CDR3 nucleotides are TGTGCCAGCAGCCCCGGACTGGCCGGTGAAAAACTGTTTTTT. This chain uses TRBV9 with TRBJ1-4; D not certain. The CDR3 sequence is 14 residues long. Germline values: CDR1 SGDLS, CDR2 YYNGEE. Between the trimmed V and J ends, which lost 4 bases and 7 bases, there was a span of 14 bases.

The J gene is TRBJ2-1, the V gene TRBV5-1; the D is unclear. The CDR3 spans 16 residues. The V end was cut by 3 bases, the J end by 0 bases, with 13 bases between. CDR1 SGHRS and CDR2 YFSETQ come from the germline V gene. Here the CDR3 DNA reads TGCGCCAGCAGCTACTCGGAAACCAGCTCCTACAATGAGCAGTTCTTC. It codes for CASSYSETSSYNEQFF.